This T cell receptor beta chain appears in the sequencing data of a study of blood T cells in healthy people across ages. The ends were cut back, 6 bases at V and 1 base at J, with 15 bases in the middle. The CDR3 runs to 15 residues. Germline CDR1 and CDR2: MNHNY and SVGAGI (reference sequence). A second roughly 7 to 12 cycle PCR used barcoded and J-beta primers. Every molecule of cDNA carried a tag from a template-switch adaptor with 12 random nucleotides. A single record per CDR3 protein comes from TCRdb applying MiXCR to the 5' RACE reads. There are some 1.1 million distinct CDR3 sequences in the sample; 30% to 40% occur only once, and 13% lies in the top ten.

The chain links TRBV6-6 to TRBJ1-1, with unresolved D. This sequence was found in a man aged 18 to 29 in good health. The source material was blood. Here the CDR3 DNA reads TGTGCCAGCAGCCATAGGGTTACATGGAACACTGAAGCTTTCTTT. Protein: CASSHRVTWNTEAFF.